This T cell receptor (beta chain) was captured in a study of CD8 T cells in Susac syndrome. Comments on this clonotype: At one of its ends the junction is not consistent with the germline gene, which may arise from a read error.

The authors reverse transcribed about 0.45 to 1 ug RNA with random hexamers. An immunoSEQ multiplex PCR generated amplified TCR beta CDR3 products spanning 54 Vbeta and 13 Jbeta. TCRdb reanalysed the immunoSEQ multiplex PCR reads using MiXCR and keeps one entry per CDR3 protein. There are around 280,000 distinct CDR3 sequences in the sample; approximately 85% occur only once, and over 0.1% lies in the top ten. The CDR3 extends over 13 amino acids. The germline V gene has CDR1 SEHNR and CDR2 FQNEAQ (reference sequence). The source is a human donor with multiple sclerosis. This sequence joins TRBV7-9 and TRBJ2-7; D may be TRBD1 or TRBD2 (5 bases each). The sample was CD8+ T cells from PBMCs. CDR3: CATSRRGYYEQYF. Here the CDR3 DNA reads TGTGCCACCAGCCGTCGGGGCTACTACGAGCAGTACTTC.